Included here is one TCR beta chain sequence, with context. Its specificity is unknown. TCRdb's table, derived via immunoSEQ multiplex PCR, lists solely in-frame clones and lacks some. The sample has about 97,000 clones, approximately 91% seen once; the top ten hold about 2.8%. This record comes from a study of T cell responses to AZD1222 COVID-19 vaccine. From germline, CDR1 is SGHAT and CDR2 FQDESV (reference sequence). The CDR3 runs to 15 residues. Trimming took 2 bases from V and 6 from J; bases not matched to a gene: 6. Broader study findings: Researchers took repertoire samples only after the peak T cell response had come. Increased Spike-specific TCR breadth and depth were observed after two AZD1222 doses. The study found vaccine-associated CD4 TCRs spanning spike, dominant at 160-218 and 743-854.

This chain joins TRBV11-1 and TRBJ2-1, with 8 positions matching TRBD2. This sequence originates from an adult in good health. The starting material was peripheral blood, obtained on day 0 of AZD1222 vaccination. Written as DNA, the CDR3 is TGTGCCAGCAGCTTACAGGCGGGGGGTTCCAATGAGCAGTTCTTC. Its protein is CASSLQAGGSNEQFF.